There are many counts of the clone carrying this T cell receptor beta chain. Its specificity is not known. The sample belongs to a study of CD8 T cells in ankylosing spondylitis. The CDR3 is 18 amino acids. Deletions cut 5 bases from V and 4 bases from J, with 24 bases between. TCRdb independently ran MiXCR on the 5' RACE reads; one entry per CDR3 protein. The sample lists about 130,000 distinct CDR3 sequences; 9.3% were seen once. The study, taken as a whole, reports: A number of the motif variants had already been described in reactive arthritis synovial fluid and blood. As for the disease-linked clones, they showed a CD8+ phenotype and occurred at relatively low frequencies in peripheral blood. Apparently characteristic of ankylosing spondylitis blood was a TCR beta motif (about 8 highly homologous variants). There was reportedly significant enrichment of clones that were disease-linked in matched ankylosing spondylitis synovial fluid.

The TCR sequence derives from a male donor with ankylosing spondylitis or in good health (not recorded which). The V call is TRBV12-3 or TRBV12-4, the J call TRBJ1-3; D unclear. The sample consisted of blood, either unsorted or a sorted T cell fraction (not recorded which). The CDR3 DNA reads TGTGCCAGCAGTCCGCCGGTGGAAGCCTCTCATCCGGGAAACACCATATATTTT. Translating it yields CASSPPVEASHPGNTIYF.